Shown below are 5 T cell receptor beta chains from a single sample sequenced in a study of blood T cell repertoires in COVID-19. Data came from immunoSEQ multiplex PCR; TCRdb stores just in-frame clones and leaves some out. The sample yields 40,000 to 55,000 clones, roughly nine tenths seen once. Sequencing was done on a sample of peripheral blood. These TCRs come from an elderly woman with acute or convalescent COVID-19.

The gene calls are TRBV5-6 and TRBJ1-3, with unresolved D. Germline lookup yields CDR1 SGHDT and CDR2 YYEEEE. This CDR3 has 16 residues. V gave up 3 bases and J gave up 0 bases, with 13 bases separating them. CDR3 DNA sequence: TGTGCCAGCAGCTCGACTAGCCTCTACTCTGGAAACACCATATATTTT. This translates into CASSSTSLYSGNTIYF.

This chain links TRBV19 with TRBJ1-4, with 7 bases fitting TRBD1. Germline lookup yields CDR1 LNHDA and CDR2 SQIVND (reference sequence). The CDR3 consists of 14 residues. V shed 5 bases and J 8 bases; nucleotides not matched to a gene: 8. The DNA of the CDR3 is TGTGCCAGTAGTGAGCAGGGGGTGGTGGAAAAACTGTTTTTT. Translation gives CASSEQGVVEKLFF.

This chain joins TRBV4-1 and TRBJ2-2; 8 positions agree with TRBD2. This CDR3 has 19 amino acids. Germline V lookup: CDR1 MGHRA, CDR2 YSYEKL. With 2 bases clipped from V and 1 base from J, the junction kept 12 bases outside the gene matches. The CDR3 DNA is TGCGCCAGCAGCCAACGGGTCGGTACCAGCGGGGGGAACACCGGGGAGCTGTTTTTT. Its translation is CASSQRVGTSGGNTGELFF.

The V gene is TRBV25-1, the J gene TRBJ2-1; 8 bases agree with TRBD1. Germline assignment: CDR1 MGHDK and CDR2 SYGVNS. With 4 bases clipped from V and 9 bases from J, the junction kept 5 bases outside the gene matches. The CDR3 runs to 13 residues. The CDR3 DNA reads as TGTGCCAGCAGTGGGACAGGGCGGGGTGAGCAGTTCTTC. This translates into CASSGTGRGEQFF. Based on the CDR3 plus reference TRBV25-1 and TRBJ2-1, the full variable domain is EADIYQTPRYLVIGTGKKITLECSQTMGHDKMYWYQQDPGMELHLIHYSYGVNSTEKGDLSSESTVSRIRTEHFPLTLESARPSHTSQYLCASSGTGRGEQFFGPGTRLTVL.

The chain is built from TRBV9 and TRBJ1-3; no clear D gene. V was clipped by 0 bases and J by 0 bases, with 7 bases between them. The germline CDR1 and CDR2 sequences are SGDLS and YYNGEE. This CDR3 has 15 residues. CDR3 in DNA: TGTGCCAGCAGCGTAGAAGAGGGCTCTGGAAACACCATATATTTT. It codes for CASSVEEGSGNTIYF.